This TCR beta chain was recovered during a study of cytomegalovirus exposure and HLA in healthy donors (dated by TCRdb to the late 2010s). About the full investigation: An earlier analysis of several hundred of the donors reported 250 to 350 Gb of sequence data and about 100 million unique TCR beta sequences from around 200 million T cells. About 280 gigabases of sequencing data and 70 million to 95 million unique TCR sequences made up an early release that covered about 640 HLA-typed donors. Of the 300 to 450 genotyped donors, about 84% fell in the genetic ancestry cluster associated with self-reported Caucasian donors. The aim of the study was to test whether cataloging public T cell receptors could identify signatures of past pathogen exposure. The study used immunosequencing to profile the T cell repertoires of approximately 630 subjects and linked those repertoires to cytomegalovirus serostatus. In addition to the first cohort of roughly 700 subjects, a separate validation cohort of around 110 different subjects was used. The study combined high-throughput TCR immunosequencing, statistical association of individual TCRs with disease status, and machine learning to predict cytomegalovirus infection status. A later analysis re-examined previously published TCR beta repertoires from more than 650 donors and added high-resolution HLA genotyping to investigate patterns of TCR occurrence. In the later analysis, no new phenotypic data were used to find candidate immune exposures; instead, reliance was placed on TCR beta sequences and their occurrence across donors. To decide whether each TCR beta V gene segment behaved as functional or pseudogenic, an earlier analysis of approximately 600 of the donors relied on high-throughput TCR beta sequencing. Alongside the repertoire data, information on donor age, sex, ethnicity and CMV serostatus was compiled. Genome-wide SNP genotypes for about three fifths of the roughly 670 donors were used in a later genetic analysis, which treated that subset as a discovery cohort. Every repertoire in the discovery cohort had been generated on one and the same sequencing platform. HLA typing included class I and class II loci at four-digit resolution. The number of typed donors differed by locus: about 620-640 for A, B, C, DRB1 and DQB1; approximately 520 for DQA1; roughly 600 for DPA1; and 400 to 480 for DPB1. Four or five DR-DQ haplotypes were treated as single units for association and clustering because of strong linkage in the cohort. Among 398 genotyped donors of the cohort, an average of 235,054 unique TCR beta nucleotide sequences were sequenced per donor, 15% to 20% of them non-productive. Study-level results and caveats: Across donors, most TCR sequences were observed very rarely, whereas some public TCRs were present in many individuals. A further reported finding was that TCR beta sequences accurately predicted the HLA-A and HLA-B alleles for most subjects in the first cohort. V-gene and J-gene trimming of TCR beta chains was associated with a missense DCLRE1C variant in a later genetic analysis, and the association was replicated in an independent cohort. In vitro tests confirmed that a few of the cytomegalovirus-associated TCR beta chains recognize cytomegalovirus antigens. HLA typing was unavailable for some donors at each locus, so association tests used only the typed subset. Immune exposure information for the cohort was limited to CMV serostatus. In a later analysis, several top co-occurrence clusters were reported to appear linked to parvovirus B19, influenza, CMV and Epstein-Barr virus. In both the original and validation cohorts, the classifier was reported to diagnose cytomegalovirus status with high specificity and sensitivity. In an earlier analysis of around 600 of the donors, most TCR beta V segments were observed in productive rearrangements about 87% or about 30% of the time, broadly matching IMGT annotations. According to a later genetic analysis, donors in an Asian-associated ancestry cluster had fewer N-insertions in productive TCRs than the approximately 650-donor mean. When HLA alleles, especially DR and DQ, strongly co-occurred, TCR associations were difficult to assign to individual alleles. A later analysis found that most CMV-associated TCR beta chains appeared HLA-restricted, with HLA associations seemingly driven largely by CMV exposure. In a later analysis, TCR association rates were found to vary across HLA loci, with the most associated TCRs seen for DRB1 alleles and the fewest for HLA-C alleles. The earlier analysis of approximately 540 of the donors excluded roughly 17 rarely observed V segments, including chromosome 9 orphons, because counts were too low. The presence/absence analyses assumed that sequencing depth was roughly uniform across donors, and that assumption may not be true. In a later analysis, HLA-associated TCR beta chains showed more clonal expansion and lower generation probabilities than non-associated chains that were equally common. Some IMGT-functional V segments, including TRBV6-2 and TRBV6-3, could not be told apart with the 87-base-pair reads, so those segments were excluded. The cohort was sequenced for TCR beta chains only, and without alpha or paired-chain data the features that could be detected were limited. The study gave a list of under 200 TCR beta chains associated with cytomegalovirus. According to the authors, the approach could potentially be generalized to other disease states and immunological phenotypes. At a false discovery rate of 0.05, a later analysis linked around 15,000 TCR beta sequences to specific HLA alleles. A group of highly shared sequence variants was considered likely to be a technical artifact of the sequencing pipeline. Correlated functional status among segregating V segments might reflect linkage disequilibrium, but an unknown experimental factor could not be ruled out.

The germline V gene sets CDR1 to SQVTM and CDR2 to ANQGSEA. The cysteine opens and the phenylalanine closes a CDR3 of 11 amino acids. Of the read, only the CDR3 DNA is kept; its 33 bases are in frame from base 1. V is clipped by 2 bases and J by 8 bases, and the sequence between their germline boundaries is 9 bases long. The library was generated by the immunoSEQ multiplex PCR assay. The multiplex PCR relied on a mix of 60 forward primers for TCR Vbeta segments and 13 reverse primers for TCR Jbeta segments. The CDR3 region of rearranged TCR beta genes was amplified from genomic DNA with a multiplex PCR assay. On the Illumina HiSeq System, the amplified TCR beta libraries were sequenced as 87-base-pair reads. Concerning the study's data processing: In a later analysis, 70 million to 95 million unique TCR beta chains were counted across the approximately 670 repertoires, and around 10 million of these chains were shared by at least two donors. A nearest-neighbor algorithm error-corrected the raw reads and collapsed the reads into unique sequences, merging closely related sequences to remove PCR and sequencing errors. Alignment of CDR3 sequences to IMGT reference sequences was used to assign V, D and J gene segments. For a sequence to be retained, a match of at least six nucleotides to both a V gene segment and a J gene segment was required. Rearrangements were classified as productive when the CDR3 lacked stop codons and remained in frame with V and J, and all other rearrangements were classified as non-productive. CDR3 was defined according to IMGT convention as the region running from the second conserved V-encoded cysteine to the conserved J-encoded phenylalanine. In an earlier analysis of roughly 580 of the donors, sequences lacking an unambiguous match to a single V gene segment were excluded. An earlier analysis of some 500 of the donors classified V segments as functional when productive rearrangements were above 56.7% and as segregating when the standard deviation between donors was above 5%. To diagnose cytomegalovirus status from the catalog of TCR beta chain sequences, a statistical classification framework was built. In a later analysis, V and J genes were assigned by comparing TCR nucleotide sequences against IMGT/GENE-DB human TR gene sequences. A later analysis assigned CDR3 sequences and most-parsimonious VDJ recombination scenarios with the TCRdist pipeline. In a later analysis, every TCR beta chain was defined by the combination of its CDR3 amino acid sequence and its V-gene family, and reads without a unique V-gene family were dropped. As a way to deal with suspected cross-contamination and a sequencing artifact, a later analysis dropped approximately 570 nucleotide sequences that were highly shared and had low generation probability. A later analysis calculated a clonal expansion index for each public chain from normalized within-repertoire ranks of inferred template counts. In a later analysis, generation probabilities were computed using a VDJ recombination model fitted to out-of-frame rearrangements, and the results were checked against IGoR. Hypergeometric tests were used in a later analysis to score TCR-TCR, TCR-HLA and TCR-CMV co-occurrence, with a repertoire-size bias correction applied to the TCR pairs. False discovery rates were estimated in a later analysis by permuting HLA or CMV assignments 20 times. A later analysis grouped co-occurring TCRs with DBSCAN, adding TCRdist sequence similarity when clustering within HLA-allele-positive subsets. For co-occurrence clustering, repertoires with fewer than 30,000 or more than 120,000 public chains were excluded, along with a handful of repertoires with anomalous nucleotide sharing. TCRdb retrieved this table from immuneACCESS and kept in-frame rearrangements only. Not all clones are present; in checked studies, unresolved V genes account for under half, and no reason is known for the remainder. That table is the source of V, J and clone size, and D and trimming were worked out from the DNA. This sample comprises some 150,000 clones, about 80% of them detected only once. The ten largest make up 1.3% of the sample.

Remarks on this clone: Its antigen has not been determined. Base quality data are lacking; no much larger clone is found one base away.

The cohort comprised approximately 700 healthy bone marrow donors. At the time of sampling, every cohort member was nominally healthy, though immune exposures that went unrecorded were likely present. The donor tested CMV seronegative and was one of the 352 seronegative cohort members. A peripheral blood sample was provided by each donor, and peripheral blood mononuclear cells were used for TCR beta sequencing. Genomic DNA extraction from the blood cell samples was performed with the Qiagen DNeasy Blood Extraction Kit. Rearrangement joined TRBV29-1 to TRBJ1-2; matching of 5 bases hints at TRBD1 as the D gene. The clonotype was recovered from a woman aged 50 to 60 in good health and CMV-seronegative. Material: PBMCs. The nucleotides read TGCAGCGTTGAAAGGGGCGGAGGCTACACCTTC. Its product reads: CSVERGGGYTF.